A single sample is the source of the 10 T cell receptor beta chains below, sequenced in a study of CD8 T cells in ankylosing spondylitis. TCRdb reanalysed the 5' RACE reads using MiXCR and keeps one entry per CDR3 protein. The sample gives about 540,000 distinct CDR3 sequences, approximately 11% of which show up once; 6.8% is in the top ten. General observations from the study: Characteristic, it appeared, of ankylosing spondylitis blood was a TCR beta motif of about eight highly homologous variants.

Which antigens these TCRs recognize remains unknown. Material for sequencing was blood, either unsorted or a sorted T cell fraction (not recorded which). The source of these receptors is a male donor with ankylosing spondylitis.

The chain uses TRBV7-8 and TRBJ2-7; D unresolved. CDR1 and CDR2 from the germline V gene are SGHVS and FQNEAQ. With 2 bases removed from V and 0 bases from J, the gap between germline ends came to 11 bases. CDR3 size: 15 residues. CDR3 nucleotides: TGTGCCAGCAGCTTATTGGCGAGAAACTCCTACGAGCAGTACTTC. Amino acid sequence: CASSLLARNSYEQYF.

This clonotype turned up a few times. The gene calls are TRBV20-1 and TRBJ2-7, with 11 bases fitting TRBD1. The CDR3 totals 15 residues. The J segment lost 4 bases and the V segment lost 1 base, leaving 6 bases of the junction unmatched. Germline CDR1 is DFQATT and CDR2 is SNEGSKA (reference sequence). In DNA form, the CDR3 reads TGCAGTGCTAGAGGGGACAGGGGGGGAGGGTACGAGCAGTACTTC. This translates into CSARGDRGGGYEQYF.

This clonotype was seen ten or more times. V is TRBV5-1 and J is TRBJ2-7; 7 nucleotides match TRBD2. J gave up 3 bases and V 4 bases, and 16 bases lay outside the gene matches. The CDR3 is 17 amino acids. Germline loops: CDR1 SGHRS, CDR2 YFSETQ. The CDR3 bases are TGCGCCAGCAGCAGACTCCCAAAGGGGCGGGAGATCTACGAGCAGTACTTC. It is translated as CASSRLPKGREIYEQYF.

This clonotype was seen a few times. The chain carries TRBV18 and TRBJ2-7; TRBD1 agrees at 9 bases. Germline trimming cut 6 bases from V and 5 bases from J; bases unmatched to any gene: 8. This CDR3 is built from 14 residues. CDR1 is KGHSH and CDR2 is LQKENI in the germline V gene. The CDR3 spells CASSPGTGIDEQYF. The CDR3 DNA reads TGTGCCAGCTCCCCCGGGACAGGGATAGACGAGCAGTACTTC. Complete variable domain (other parts from reference TRBV18 and TRBJ2-7): NAGVMQNPRHLVRRRGQEARLRCSPMKGHSHVYWYRQLPEEGLKFMVYLQKENIIDESGMPKERFSAEFPKEGPSILRIQQVVRGDSAAYFCASSPGTGIDEQYFGPGTRLTVT.

The V and J genes are TRBV27 and TRBJ2-3, with D uncertain. CDR3 length: 14 residues. Germline CDR1 is MNHEY and CDR2 is SMNVEV (reference sequence). The V gene lost 6 bases and the J gene lost 0 bases, with 10 bases spanning the gap. The CDR3 DNA is TGTGCCAGCAGGTCGCAGTCTAGCACAGATACGCAGTATTTT. It is translated as CASRSQSSTDTQYF.

This clonotype has only a few counts. The rearrangement joins TRBV7-8 to TRBJ2-7; 12 nucleotides agree with TRBD2. Unmatched junction bases numbered 8, after V lost 3 bases and J lost 5 bases. The CDR3 consists of 16 residues. Germline V CDR1 and CDR2: SGHVS, FQNEAQ. The CDR3 bases are TGTGCCAGCAGCTTCACTCTAGCGGGAGGGTTCCACGAGCAGTACTTC. It specifies CASSFTLAGGFHEQYF.

V usage is TRBV20-1 and J usage is TRBJ2-1; 9 bases match TRBD2. J lost 5 bases, V lost 0 bases, and 8 bases had no gene match. The germline gives CDR1 DFQATT, CDR2 SNEGSKA (reference sequence). The CDR3 length is 16 residues. In nucleotides, the CDR3 is TGCAGTGCTAGAGATCACCTAGCGGGAACTAACAATGAGCAGTTCTTC. Its protein product is CSARDHLAGTNNEQFF.

In this sample, this clonotype turned up a few times. J is TRBJ2-1 and V is TRBV15, with 7 bases that match TRBD1. Trimming took 3 bases from V and 6 from J; bases not matched to a gene: 5. Germline V gene sequence: CDR1 LNHNV, CDR2 YYDKDF (reference sequence). The CDR3 length is 14 residues. The CDR3 is CATSRRAGGNEQFF. DNA of the CDR3: TGTGCCACCAGCAGGAGGGCAGGGGGCAATGAGCAGTTCTTC.

The chain joins TRBV3-1 to TRBJ1-1; 9 nucleotides match TRBD1. The germline V gene encodes CDR1 LGHDT and CDR2 YNNKEL (reference sequence). This CDR3 spans 18 amino acids. Unmatched junction bases numbered 15, after V lost 3 bases and J lost 4 bases. CDR3 nucleotides: TGTGCCAGCAGCCACCCTAGGGACAGGGTGGGGTTGATCACTGAAGCTTTCTTT. It encodes CASSHPRDRVGLITEAFF.

The chain combines TRBV10-3 with TRBJ2-1; D not certain. V lost 0 bases, J lost 7 bases, and 10 bases lay in between. Germline V gene data show CDR1 as ENHRY and CDR2 as SYGVKD. CDR3 size: 14 residues. This CDR3 is CAISESQEKNEQFF. The CDR3 nucleotides are TGTGCCATCAGTGAGTCCCAGGAGAAGAATGAGCAGTTCTTC.